What follows are 10 T cell receptor beta chains derived from one specimen sequenced in a study of T-cell memory formation after mild COVID-19. Via MiXCR, TCRdb re-called the 5' RACE reads, giving one row per CDR3 protein. This sample has 300,000 to 400,000 distinct CDR3 sequences, with about an eighth found just once. Source material: PBMCs or a T cell subset sorted from them (not recorded which). These receptors originate from a man in his late teens or twenties who had mild COVID-19 (a few samples of this study predate the infection). Cell type and time point are not known.

The chain is built from TRBV7-9 and TRBJ2-3; no firm D call. The CDR3 runs 16 residues. The germline gives CDR1 SEHNR, CDR2 FQNEAQ (reference sequence). V was trimmed by 6 bases and J by 0 bases, leaving 16 bases between them. The CDR3 spells CASSPPAGASTDTQYF. DNA of the CDR3: TGTGCCAGCAGTCCTCCGGCCGGAGCCAGCACAGATACGCAGTATTTT.

This rearrangement joins TRBV10-1 to TRBJ2-7, with TRBD1 matching over 7 bases. Germline values: CDR1 WNHNN, CDR2 SYGVQD (reference sequence). J lost 0 bases, V lost 4 bases, and 3 bases had no gene match. CDR3 length: 14 residues. The CDR3 loop is CASSVGDSSYEQYF. CDR3 sequence (DNA): TGCGCCAGCAGTGTGGGGGACAGCTCCTACGAGCAGTACTTC.

With regard to this clonotype: A much larger clone lies a single base off, so this may be a read error. This chain joins TRBV6-2 or TRBV6-3 and TRBJ2-5; the D is unclear. CDR1 and CDR2 (germline): MNHEY, SVGEGT. Trimming left V 7 bases short and J 5 bases short, with 8 bases between. The CDR3 has 11 amino acids. CDR3 sequence reads: CASILGETQYF. DNA of the CDR3: TGTGCCAGCATCCTGGGGGAGACCCAGTACTTC.

This clonotype was observed a handful of times. The chain has TRBV29-1 and TRBJ2-5; D might be TRBD1 (6 bases). V was cut by 1 base and J by 12 bases, with 12 bases left in between. The CDR3 contains 11 residues. The germline V gene has CDR1 SQVTM and CDR2 ANQGSEA. In DNA, the CDR3 is TGCAGCGTTGAAGTTTTCCCAGGGGAGTACTTC. As protein: CSVEVFPGEYF.

This clonotype came up many times. J is TRBJ1-1 and V is TRBV5-4; a weak D match, TRBD1 (5 bases). The V gene's germline CDR1 is SGHNT and CDR2 YYREEE (reference sequence). The CDR3 sequence is 14 residues long. Trimming removed 4 bases at V and 0 bases at J, with 10 bases between. CDR3 loop: CASSLGLVNTEAFF. In DNA, the CDR3 is TGTGCCAGCAGCCTGGGACTCGTGAACACTGAAGCTTTCTTT.

There are a few counts of this clonotype. This chain uses TRBV6-2 or TRBV6-3 with TRBJ2-3; possible D gene TRBD1, 7 bases. V lost 10 bases and J lost 3, with 17 bases in between. The CDR3 contains 14 residues. The germline CDR1 and CDR2 sequences are MNHEY and SVGEGT. The CDR3 nucleotides are TGTGCCATCCAATCCAGGGGGGTAACAGATACGCAGTATTTT. It codes for CAIQSRGVTDTQYF.

V usage is TRBV27 and J usage is TRBJ2-3; TRBD2 might be the D (6 bases). This CDR3 contains 16 residues. V was trimmed by 6 bases and J by 6 bases, leaving 22 bases between them. The germline CDR1 and CDR2 sequences are MNHEY and SMNVEV (reference sequence). This CDR3 is CASSRAWGVQRDTQYF. CDR3 sequence (DNA): TGTGCCAGCAGCAGAGCCTGGGGGGTTCAAAGGGATACGCAGTATTTT.

This clonotype appeared a few times. One end of the junction varies from germline; a read error may be responsible. V and J are TRBV18 and TRBJ1-1; no clear D gene. Germline-derived CDR1 and CDR2 are KGHSH and LQKENI. The CDR3 sequence is 14 residues long. CDR3 DNA: TGTGCCAGCTCACCAACGAGAATGAACTCTGAAGCTTTCTTT. It is translated as CASSPTRMNSEAFF.

This clonotype was recorded at least ten times. The V and J genes are TRBV11-2 and TRBJ2-3; TRBD2 agrees at 9 bases. CDR1 and CDR2 (germline): SGHAT, FQNNGV. With V trimmed by 3 bases and J by 0 bases, 4 bases remained unmatched. The CDR3 sequence is 16 residues long. In DNA, the CDR3 is TGTGCCAGCAGCTTGGGAGCGGGGGGTAGCACAGATACGCAGTATTTT. This encodes CASSLGAGGSTDTQYF.

This clonotype was observed a handful of times. The chain employs TRBV5-1 and TRBJ2-5; maybe TRBD1 (6 bases). The CDR3 runs 14 residues. V was shortened by 1 base and J by 5 bases, with 12 bases between the two germline ends. The V gene's germline CDR1 is SGHRS and CDR2 YFSETQ. CDR3: CASSLRTVRETQYF. The CDR3, as DNA: TGCGCCAGCAGCTTGCGGACAGTTCGGGAGACCCAGTACTTC.